One and the same sample provided the 7 T cell receptor beta chains below, sequenced in a study of T cell responses to AZD1222 COVID-19 vaccine. Profiled with immunoSEQ multiplex PCR; TCRdb holds only in-frame clones, not every one. The sample holds over 100,000 clones; 75% to 90% are singletons and the top ten take roughly 6.5%. The sample in question was peripheral blood, obtained on day 0 of AZD1222 vaccination. The source is an adult in good health.

This clone showed up just a few times. Within the sample, other DNA sequences also encode this same CDR3. This chain links TRBV7-9 with TRBJ2-1, with 7 bases fitting TRBD1. V shed 4 bases and J 2 bases; nucleotides not matched to a gene: 2. The CDR3 covers 14 residues. CDR1 is SEHNR, CDR2 FQNEAQ, per germline (reference sequence). CDR3 sequence (DNA): TGTGCCAGCAGCTCGGGACAGACCTACAATGAGCAGTTCTTC. Amino acid sequence: CASSSGQTYNEQFF. Combining the CDR3 with reference TRBV7-9 and TRBJ2-1 gives the whole variable domain DTGVSQNPRHKITKRGQNVTFRCDPISEHNRLYWYRQTLGQGPEFLTYFQNEAQLEKSRLLSDRFSAERPKGSFSTLEIQRTEQGDSAMYLCASSSGQTYNEQFFGPGTRLTVL.

The rearrangement uses TRBV3-1 (or the pseudogene TRBV3-2) and TRBJ1-2; D unclear. Germline lookup yields CDR1 LGHDT and CDR2 YNNKEL (reference sequence). Deletions cut 4 bases from V and 7 bases from J, with 13 bases between. This CDR3 comprises 13 residues. The CDR3 DNA reads TGTGCCAGCAGCCCATCTCGACTAGTTGGCTACACCTTC. Its protein product is CASSPSRLVGYTF.

This clone was counted only a few times. V gene TRBV5-4 combines with J gene TRBJ2-1, with TRBD2 matching 8 bases. The germline CDR1 and CDR2 sequences are SGHNT and YYREEE (reference sequence). The CDR3 is 15 residues long. Trimming took 1 base from V and 8 from J; bases not matched to a gene: 8. CDR3 residues: CASSLWLAGGDEQFF. CDR3 nucleotides: TGTGCCAGCAGCTTGTGGCTAGCGGGTGGCGATGAGCAGTTCTTC.

The rearrangement joins TRBV7-7 to TRBJ1-6; D ambiguous. Trimming removed 4 bases at V and 8 bases at J, with 3 bases between. CDR1 and CDR2 from the germline V gene are SSHAT and FNYEAQ (reference sequence). This CDR3 is built from 11 residues. The DNA of the CDR3 is TGTGCCAGCAGCTACCATTCACCCCTCCACTTT. This translates into CASSYHSPLHF.

In this sample, this clone turned up once. The J gene is TRBJ2-3, the V gene TRBV5-5, with 8 bases identical to TRBD2. CDR1 and CDR2 from the germline V gene are SGHKS and YYEKEE (reference sequence). The CDR3 extends over 16 amino acids. V lost 1 base to trimming and J lost 1 base; unmatched junction nucleotides: 5. The DNA for the CDR3 is TGTGCCAGCAGCTTGCAAAGCGGGGGCCGCACAGATACGCAGTATTTT. This sequence encodes CASSLQSGGRTDTQYF.

The chain combines TRBV5-6 with TRBJ1-1, with 7 bases that match TRBD1. The CDR3 sequence is 15 residues long. The V gene end was trimmed by 3 bases and the J gene end by 5 bases; junction bases not matched to a gene: 10. The germline V gene encodes CDR1 SGHDT and CDR2 YYEEEE. This CDR3 reads CASSSRLQGNTEAFF. The CDR3 DNA follows: TGTGCCAGCAGCTCTAGGTTACAGGGGAATACTGAAGCTTTCTTT.

This sequence joins TRBV27 and TRBJ2-6; no clear D. V lost 7 bases to trimming and J lost 0 bases, with 13 bases between them. From germline, CDR1 is MNHEY and CDR2 SMNVEV (reference sequence). This CDR3 contains 16 residues. The CDR3 is CASTPAQASGANVLTF. CDR3 nucleotides: TGTGCCAGCACCCCGGCCCAGGCCTCTGGGGCCAACGTCCTGACTTTC.